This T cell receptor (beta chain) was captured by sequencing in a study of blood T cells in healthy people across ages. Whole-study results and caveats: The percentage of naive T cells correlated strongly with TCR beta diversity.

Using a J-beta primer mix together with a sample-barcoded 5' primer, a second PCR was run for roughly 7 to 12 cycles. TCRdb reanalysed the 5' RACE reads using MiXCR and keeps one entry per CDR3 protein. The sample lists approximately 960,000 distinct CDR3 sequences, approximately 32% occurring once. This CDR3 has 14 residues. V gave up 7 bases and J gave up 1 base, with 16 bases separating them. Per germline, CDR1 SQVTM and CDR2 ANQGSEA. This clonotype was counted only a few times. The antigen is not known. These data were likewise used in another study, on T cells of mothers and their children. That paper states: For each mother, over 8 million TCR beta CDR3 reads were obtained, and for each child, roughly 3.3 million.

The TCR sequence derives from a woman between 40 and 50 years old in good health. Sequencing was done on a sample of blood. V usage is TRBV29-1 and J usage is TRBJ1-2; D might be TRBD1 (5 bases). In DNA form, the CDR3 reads TGCAGCGCCGGAGGGGCTCTCGATAACTATGGCTACACCTTC. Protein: CSAGGALDNYGYTF.